This T cell receptor (beta chain) came from a study of Ad26.COV2.S vaccination and SARS-CoV-2 variants. Study details: Once or twice, 56 days apart, Ad26.COV2.S was delivered intramuscularly.

The CDR3 is 13 residues long. The V gene lost 4 bases and the J gene lost 10 bases, with 14 bases spanning the gap. Looked up from germline, CDR1 is MNHEY and CDR2 is SVGEGT. The method was immunoSEQ multiplex PCR; TCRdb's version includes in-frame clones alone and lacks a portion of them. This sample has some 330,000 clones, with roughly 88% found just once. Treatment indicated: some 20 received Ad26.COV2.S at low or high dose, single or two shots; 5 received placebo; per-sample allocation not given. Sampling took place 63 days after the first vaccine or placebo injection. The sequencing here drew on peripheral blood, taken in a trial of Ad26.COV2.S vaccine versus placebo. The J gene is TRBJ2-1, the V gene TRBV6-2 or TRBV6-3; tentative D call: TRBD2 (5 bases). The receptor was isolated from a person aged 18-60 years who received the Ad26.COV2.S COVID-19 vaccine or a placebo. The CDR3 nucleotides are TGTGCCAGCAGTTTGAGGGAAAACCAAGAGCAGTTCTTC. Its translation is CASSLRENQEQFF.